Listed below are T cell receptor beta chains from one sample, sequenced in a study of T cell responses to AZD1222 COVID-19 vaccine. This table comes from immunoSEQ multiplex PCR, and its TCRdb copy is limited to in-frame clones, with some not included. The profile shows approximately 100,000 clones, more than 85% of them singletons. Sequencing used peripheral blood, obtained on day 0 of AZD1222 vaccination. The receptors come from an adult in good health. The CDR3 runs from the conserved cysteine through the conserved F or W.

v_gene: TRBV3-1/TRBV3-2
CDR3aa: CASSQGAPSGGYTF

v_gene: TRBV6-5
CDR3aa: CASRSRDRGYYGYTF

v_gene: TRBV6-5
CDR3aa: CASSTGHPNSPLHF

v_gene: TRBV9
CDR3aa: CASSPHTRQGDIQYF

v_gene: TRBV6-5
CDR3aa: CASRKGQLNEQFF

v_gene: TRBV7-6
CDR3aa: CASSLGDRGSFEQYF

v_gene: TRBV4-1
CDR3aa: CASSQDGAFPIGYF

v_gene: TRBV5-4
CDR3aa: CASSFSGGIANEKLFF

v_gene: TRBV11-3
CDR3aa: CASSLDSGPSYEQYF

v_gene: TRBV28
CDR3aa: CASSFLSGGENEQFF

v_gene: TRBV10-3
CDR3aa: CAISESTGGSSPLHF